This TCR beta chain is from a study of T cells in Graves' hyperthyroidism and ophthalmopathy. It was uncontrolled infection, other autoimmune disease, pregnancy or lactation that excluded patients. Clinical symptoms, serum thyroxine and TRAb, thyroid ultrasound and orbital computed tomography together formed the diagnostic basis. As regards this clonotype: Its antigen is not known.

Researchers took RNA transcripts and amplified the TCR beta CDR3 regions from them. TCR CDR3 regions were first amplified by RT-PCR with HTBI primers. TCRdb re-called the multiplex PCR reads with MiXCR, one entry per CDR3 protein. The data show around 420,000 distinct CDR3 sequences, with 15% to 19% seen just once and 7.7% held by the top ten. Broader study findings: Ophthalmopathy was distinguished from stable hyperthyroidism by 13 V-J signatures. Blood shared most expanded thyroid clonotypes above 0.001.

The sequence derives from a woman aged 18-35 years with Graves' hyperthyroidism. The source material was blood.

CDR3 coding DNA: TGTGCCAGCAGCTTTGGGGCCGACGAGCAGTACTTC. It is translated as CASSFGADEQYF. The chain employs TRBV7-3 and TRBJ2-7; D is possibly TRBD1 (5 bases). V was trimmed by 3 bases and J by 5 bases, leaving 8 bases between them. Per the germline V gene, CDR1 is SGHTA and CDR2 is FQGTGA. The CDR3 covers 12 residues.